This entry lists 25 T cell receptor beta chains sequenced from one sample in a study of spatial heterogeneity in lung cancer. Time point described: sample taken at primary tumor resection. Study-wide findings and caveats: Tumor mutation counts were tracked by expanded intratumoral alpha and beta TCR counts.

These receptors' antigens are unknown. Using its own MiXCR run on the 5' RACE reads, TCRdb lists one record per CDR3 protein. The data show about 100,000 distinct CDR3 sequences, 4% to 4.5% seen once. Source: lung tumor tissue, taken at surgery. Receptors originate from a male donor with early-stage non-small cell lung cancer.

Remarks on this clonotype: A read error is possible here, since a much larger clone lies one base away. This rearrangement joins TRBV28 to TRBJ2-7; D uncertain. The CDR3 is made up of 11 amino acids. V shed 4 bases and J shed 5 bases, with 6 bases lying between them. Looked up from germline, CDR1 is MDHEN and CDR2 is SYDVKM. DNA for the CDR3: TGTGCCAGCAGTTACATGGACGAGCAGTACTTC. Amino acid sequence: CASSYMDEQYF.

This clonotype was observed a handful of times. CDR3 in amino acids: CASSETTQETQYF. CDR3 coding DNA: TGCGCCAGCAGTGAGACTACCCAAGAGACCCAGTACTTC. The V gene is TRBV10-2, the J gene TRBJ2-5; D is undetermined. V lost 2 bases, J lost 1 base, and 5 bases lay in between. This CDR3 contains 13 residues. Germline loops: CDR1 WSHSY, CDR2 SAAADI.

This clonotype was seen at least ten times. The chain is built from TRBV2 and TRBJ1-6; D is undetermined. There are 14 residues in the CDR3. Looked up from germline, CDR1 is SNHLY and CDR2 is FYNNEI. V dropped 8 bases and J dropped 2 bases, with 10 bases sitting between them. The CDR3 spells CASHASPYNSPLHF. The CDR3 coding sequence is TGTGCCAGCCACGCGAGCCCCTATAATTCACCCCTCCACTTT.

Remarks on this clonotype: A read error may explain this, as a much larger clone is one base away. This sequence joins TRBV6-6 and TRBJ1-4; D unresolved. This CDR3 region has 16 residues. Germline V gene sequence: CDR1 MNHNY, CDR2 SVGAGI (reference sequence). Trimming shortened V by 7 bases and J by 5 bases, and 20 bases separated the two germline ends. CDR3 in amino acids: CASNEKYSELNEKLFF. CDR3 in DNA: TGTGCCAGCAATGAAAAGTACAGCGAGCTAAATGAAAAACTGTTTTTT.

This clonotype was counted many times. CDR3 region: CASSLNSGYTF. CDR3 DNA: TGTGCCAGCAGTTTGAATTCCGGCTACACCTTC. This sequence joins TRBV28 and TRBJ1-2; D is unclear. The CDR3 totals 11 residues. The germline V gene has CDR1 MDHEN and CDR2 SYDVKM. Trimming pared 3 bases from V and 8 bases from J, leaving 7 bases between.

Many counts were recorded for this clonotype. The chain carries TRBV28 and TRBJ1-2; D is possibly TRBD1 (5 bases). Trimming left V 8 bases short and J 5 bases short, with 15 bases between. The CDR3 extends over 13 amino acids. The germline V gene encodes CDR1 MDHEN and CDR2 SYDVKM. The CDR3 is CASSTRGWYGYTF. As DNA, the CDR3 is TGTGCCAGCTCCACTAGGGGATGGTATGGCTACACCTTC.

This clonotype was observed many times. This sequence joins TRBV12-3 or TRBV12-4 and TRBJ2-1, with TRBD2 identical over 11 bases. The CDR3 covers 17 residues. With V trimmed by 7 bases and J by 5 bases, 13 bases remained unmatched. CDR3 in DNA: TGTGCCAGCACCAAAACCGCCGGGGGACTAGCGGACAATGAGCAGTTCTTC. It is translated as CASTKTAGGLADNEQFF.

The table lists this clonotype with many counts. The V gene is TRBV10-3, the J gene TRBJ2-3; 13 bases are shared with TRBD2. This CDR3 contains 14 residues. The J segment lost 6 bases and the V segment lost 11 bases, leaving 8 bases of the junction unmatched. The germline V gene has CDR1 ENHRY and CDR2 SYGVKD. DNA of the CDR3: TGTGCCTCCGGACTAGCGGGAGAGGGGGATACGCAGTATTTT. This codes for CASGLAGEGDTQYF.

This clonotype was detected only a few times. The V and J genes are TRBV12-3 or TRBV12-4 and TRBJ2-5; D remains unclear. V lost 5 bases to trimming and J lost 3 bases, with 10 bases between them. This CDR3 is built from 13 residues. The CDR3 sequence: CASSQRRKETQYF. The CDR3 DNA reads TGTGCCAGCAGTCAAAGAAGGAAAGAGACCCAGTACTTC.

The rearrangement uses TRBV4-1 and TRBJ2-3; 10 nucleotides align to TRBD2. The CDR3 length is 15 residues. Germline CDR1 and CDR2: MGHRA and YSYEKL. J lost 7 bases, V lost 3 bases, and 7 bases had no gene match. CDR3 bases: TGCGCCAGCAGCCAGACCCTAGCGGGAGTGAATACGCAGTATTTT. This gives the protein CASSQTLAGVNTQYF.

This clonotype was seen ten or more times. The rearrangement joins TRBV4-2 to TRBJ2-4; the match to TRBD2 covers 8 bases. This CDR3 region has 16 residues. Germline V gives CDR1 LGHNA, CDR2 YNFKEQ. V lost 4 bases to trimming and J lost 7 bases; unmatched junction nucleotides: 12. The CDR3 region has the DNA TGTGCCAGCAGCCTGGAACCTGGGTCGGGGGGGAACATTCAGTACTTC. Translating gives CASSLEPGSGGNIQYF.

The chain links TRBV28 to TRBJ2-3; D is tentatively TRBD1 or TRBD2 (6 bases each). CDR3 size: 15 residues. Trimming left V 6 bases short and J 6 bases short, with 19 bases between. Germline V CDR1 and CDR2: MDHEN, SYDVKM. The CDR3 here is CASSPPTGAGDTQYF. In nucleotides, the CDR3 is TGTGCCAGCAGCCCCCCCACGGGGGCGGGGGATACGCAGTATTTT.

This clonotype occurred a few times. The chain links TRBV28 to TRBJ1-6; 8 bases map to TRBD1. Germline-derived CDR1 and CDR2 are MDHEN and SYDVKM. The CDR3 is 14 amino acids. After removal of 4 bases from V and 7 bases from J, the junction contained 3 bases not matched to a gene. In DNA, the CDR3 is TGTGCCAGCAGTTCGACAGGGGAAAATTCACCCCTCCACTTT. This sequence encodes CASSSTGENSPLHF.

This clonotype has a count of ten or more. V and J are TRBV5-5 and TRBJ1-1, with 7 bases identical to TRBD1. The V and J ends lost 1 base and 6 bases, in that order; junction bases with no gene match: 9. The CDR3 length is 15 residues. Germline V gives CDR1 SGHKS, CDR2 YYEKEE (reference sequence). The CDR3 DNA follows: TGTGCCAGCAGCTTGCGAGTTGAGGGGACAGCTGAAGCTTTCTTT. It is translated as CASSLRVEGTAEAFF.

The rearrangement links TRBV3-1 to TRBJ1-1; TRBD1 matches at 7 bases. CDR1 is LGHDT, CDR2 YNNKEL, per germline (reference sequence). Germline trimming cut 1 base from V and 6 bases from J; bases unmatched to any gene: 8. CDR3 size: 15 residues. The CDR3 is CASSQGWGDSAEAFF. CDR3 nucleotide sequence: TGTGCCAGCAGCCAAGGGTGGGGGGACAGCGCTGAAGCTTTCTTT.

This clonotype was counted ten times or more. The V call is TRBV5-1, the J call TRBJ2-1; D ambiguous. The germline CDR1 and CDR2 sequences are SGHRS and YFSETQ. Deletions cut 3 bases from V and 2 bases from J, with 6 bases between. This CDR3 region has 13 residues. CDR3 sequence reads: CASSYSTYNEQFF. The DNA for the CDR3 is TGCGCCAGCAGCTACTCTACCTACAATGAGCAGTTCTTC.

This clonotype was detected ten times or more. V and J are TRBV7-8 and TRBJ1-6; a weak D match, TRBD1 (5 bases). The V and J ends lost 2 bases and 2 bases respectively, with 10 bases between them. Germline CDR1 and CDR2: SGHVS and FQNEAQ. This CDR3 spans 16 amino acids. For the CDR3, the DNA is TGTGCCAGCAGCTTAAACAGGATCGCCTATAATTCACCCCTCCACTTT. It translates to CASSLNRIAYNSPLHF.

This clonotype occurred many times. The V gene is TRBV25-1, the J gene TRBJ2-2, with a tentative D call TRBD1 (6 bases). Germline V gene sequence: CDR1 MGHDK, CDR2 SYGVNS. Deletions cut 6 bases from V and 4 bases from J, with 15 bases between. This CDR3 has 15 amino acids. The CDR3 is CASSKGQRSTGELFF. The CDR3 DNA reads as TGTGCCAGCAGCAAAGGACAGCGAAGCACCGGGGAGCTGTTTTTT.

This clonotype was counted only a few times. The gene calls are TRBV18 and TRBJ1-1, with 9 bases that match TRBD1. The J segment lost 5 bases and the V segment lost 6 bases, leaving 7 bases of the junction unmatched. Per germline, CDR1 KGHSH and CDR2 LQKENI. CDR3 length: 14 amino acids. CDR3 DNA sequence: TGTGCCAGCTCGGTCACGGGACAGGGAACTGAAGCTTTCTTT. It is translated as CASSVTGQGTEAFF.

In this sample, this clonotype turned up many times. This chain connects TRBV20-1 to TRBJ1-2; 9 bases are shared with TRBD1. Germline CDR1 DFQATT, CDR2 SNEGSKA (reference sequence). The CDR3 has 15 amino acids. J gave up 7 bases and V 5 bases, and 14 bases lay outside the gene matches. The CDR3, as DNA: TGCAGTGCTTCCCCTGGGACAGGGACGTTCGTTGGCTACACCTTC. This encodes CSASPGTGTFVGYTF.

This clonotype was observed at least ten times. V usage is TRBV12-3 or TRBV12-4 and J usage is TRBJ2-1; 8 bases align to TRBD1. The CDR3 length is 18 residues. The V and J ends lost 3 bases and 10 bases, in that order; junction bases with no gene match: 20. The CDR3 loop reads CASSLGTGNPRAYLEQFF. For the CDR3, the DNA is TGTGCCAGCAGTTTGGGGACAGGTAACCCAAGGGCCTATCTCGAGCAGTTCTTC.

This clonotype was observed at least ten times. V is TRBV6-1 and J is TRBJ2-1; 13 nucleotides match TRBD2. Germline CDR1 reads MNHNS; CDR2 reads SASEGT. Trimming at V came to 3 bases and at J to 6 bases, leaving 5 bases not matched to a gene. This CDR3 has 16 residues. CDR3 in DNA: TGTGCCAGCAGTGATCTAGGGACTAGCGGGATCAATGAGCAGTTCTTC. Translated, it gives CASSDLGTSGINEQFF.

This clonotype occurred many times. The V and J genes are TRBV11-1 and TRBJ2-7; possible D gene TRBD2, 5 bases. CDR1 and CDR2 from the germline V gene are SGHAT and FQDESV (reference sequence). The V end was cut by 6 bases, the J end by 6 bases, with 18 bases between. The CDR3 length is 14 residues. CDR3 nucleotide sequence: TGTGCCAGCAGACCAGCCGGGGAGTCCGGCGAGCAGTACTTC. Its protein is CASRPAGESGEQYF.

This clonotype has just a few counts. This chain uses TRBV20-1 with TRBJ2-7; 7 bases line up with TRBD1. The CDR3 is made up of 15 amino acids. Germline loops: CDR1 DFQATT, CDR2 SNEGSKA (reference sequence). Losses at the gene ends were 2 bases for V and 0 bases for J; bases not matched to a gene: 7. The DNA of the CDR3 is TGCAGTGCTAGACCCACAGGGGATTTCTCCTACGAGCAGTACTTC. This encodes CSARPTGDFSYEQYF.

At least ten counts were recorded for this clonotype. V is TRBV5-6 and J is TRBJ2-1; TRBD2 matches at 8 bases. J was trimmed by 2 bases and V by 0 bases; bases with no gene match: 10. This CDR3 has 18 amino acids. From germline, CDR1 is SGHDT and CDR2 YYEEEE. In nucleotides, the CDR3 is TGTGCCAGCAGCTTGGGGCTAGCGGGCCAGCCCCCCTACAATGAGCAGTTCTTC. The encoded protein is CASSLGLAGQPPYNEQFF.